The rows below give T cell receptor beta chains drawn from one sample of a study of blood T cell repertoires in COVID-19. Clones were read by immunoSEQ multiplex PCR, and TCRdb kept only the in-frame ones, dropping some. This table holds approximately 53,000 clones, 81% found once. The sequencing sample was made of peripheral blood. The receptors were gathered from a woman aged 80 or older with COVID-19, enrolled during active disease. Both conserved end residues are trimmed from each CDR3.

TRBV3-1/TRBV3-2 | ASSQPPQGTQY
TRBV12-3/TRBV12-4 | ASGRTLQTQY
TRBV30 | ARTASGSNTGELF
TRBV19 | ASSTVGLRETQY
TRBV29-1 | SVGREVVF
TRBV9 | ASSVGPGDEQY
TRBV29-1 | TVRGAMRWSNQPQH
TRBV28 | ASIAGGGPNYGYT
TRBV4-1 | ASSTQAAYEQY
TRBV7-2 | ASSLTSSGIYEQY
TRBV19 | ASYQGAQTEAF
TRBV6-1 | ASSEATGAGNTIY
TRBV18 | ASSPQGSGYTYEQY
TRBV5-1 | ASSPRDRALLAGVNEQF
TRBV5-1 | ASSLLVRQETQY
TRBV18 | ASSAGRENTEAF
TRBV5-6 | ASSQGPYHGTSANEQF
TRBV7-2 | ASSLRTSGRRTDTQY
TRBV19 | ASHSGTRLETQY
TRBV7-9 | ASSLARETQY
TRBV12-3/TRBV12-4 | ASTGVNTEAF
TRBV11-2 | ASSLGPSRSPLH
TRBV3-1/TRBV3-2 | ATSGDRDNSPLH
TRBV7-9 | ASSSSGLAGVPIGNEQF
TRBV28 | AVLAAHSYT
TRBV6-5 | AIQGVSATNEKLF
TRBV27 | ASSLDTMLSPLH
TRBV27 | ASSPWTGVRDEQY
TRBV12-5 | ASGRLDSYLSTDTQY
TRBV19 | ASSPTAGGAGEQY
TRBV19 | ATLVLGGTEAF
TRBV29-1 | SASQGAGGKGYT
TRBV19 | ASSIDQETRGWGQPQH
TRBV13 | ASSLVPGNTEAF
TRBV2 | ASRGQGAKGNTIY
TRBV30 | AWARGGKNEKLF
TRBV3-1/TRBV3-2 | ASSQSRQGYGYT
TRBV18 | ASSPRFSGRDNEQF
TRBV5-4 | ASRQGVDSNQPQH
TRBV2 | ASRTPGQGALGELF